This TCR beta chain was identified in a study of Tregs in tolerant kidney transplant recipients. CDR3 length equals 14 residues. V lost 6 bases, J lost 6 bases, and 15 bases lay in between. Looked up from germline, CDR1 is SGHAT and CDR2 is FQNNGV. Using immunoSEQ multiplex PCR, the repertoire was profiled, and TCRdb retains in-frame clones only, with some absent. Of approximately 90,000 clones detected, approximately 94% appear once; the ten largest clones hold roughly 4.7%. Regarding the study as a whole: The most relevant donor-specific Treg TCRbeta repertoire apparently came from expansion with activated donor B cells.

CD4+CD25+CD127- Tregs, CD4+CD25- non-Tregs, CD4 and CD8 cells were sorted. This clone appeared once. What it recognizes is unknown. The chain couples TRBV11-2 to TRBJ1-3; possible D gene TRBD1, 5 bases. The sequencing input was CD8+ T cells from blood. This TCR derives from a human donor in good health. CDR3 in amino acids: CASSWDLGANTIYF. CDR3 coding DNA: TGTGCCAGCAGTTGGGACTTGGGCGCAAACACCATATATTTT.